The rows below give T cell receptor beta chains drawn from one sample of a study of blood T cell repertoires in COVID-19. Clones were sequenced by immunoSEQ multiplex PCR, and TCRdb holds only the in-frame ones, with some missing. The table shows around 300,000 clones, with roughly nine tenths occurring only once. Sample: PBMCs or T cells enriched from blood (not recorded which). The origin of the receptors is a woman under 30 who had recovered from COVID-19. CDR3s include the opening cysteine and the closing phenylalanine or tryptophan. The order of the fields is J gene, D gene, V gene, clone size, CDR3 protein, CDR3 DNA. The D gene is left open where the match is weak. The listing skips clone size in some rows; elsewhere it reads once, few, many or a size class.

TRBJ2-2 | TRBD2 | TRBV4-1 | - | CASSQDRGLAYGGELFF | TGCGCCAGCAGCCAAGATCGAGGACTAGCGTACGGCGGGGAGCTGTTTTTT
TRBJ1-1 | - | TRBV5-1 | - | CASSLSQGGPEAFF | TGCGCCAGCAGCTTGTCTCAAGGGGGTCCTGAAGCTTTCTTT
TRBJ1-1 | TRBD1 | TRBV6-5 | few | CASSSGGRAFF | TGTGCCAGCAGTTCAGGGGGACGAGCTTTCTTT
TRBJ1-2 | - | TRBV27 | - | CASSLRGPDGYTF | TGTGCCAGCAGTCTCAGGGGTCCGGATGGCTACACCTTC
TRBJ1-6 | TRBD1 | TRBV5-4 | few | CASSLAGGQGASSPLHF | TGTGCCAGCAGCTTGGCCGGGGGACAGGGGGCGAGTTCACCCCTCCACTTT
TRBJ1-2 | - | TRBV18 | - | CASSPPGQGDRDGYTF | TGTGCCAGCTCACCGCCGGGACAAGGAGATAGGGATGGCTACACCTTC
TRBJ2-5 | - | TRBV9 | - | CASSPGAEETQYF | TGTGCCAGCAGCCCTGGGGCAGAAGAGACCCAGTACTTC
TRBJ1-6 | - | TRBV5-6 | few | CASSLPGGDGNSPLHF | TGTGCCAGCAGCTTGCCCGGGGGAGATGGCAATTCACCCCTCCACTTT
TRBJ1-2 | - | TRBV18 | - | CASSPDSSFNYGYTF | TGTGCCAGCTCACCGGACAGCAGTTTTAACTATGGCTACACCTTC
TRBJ2-1 | - | TRBV7-8 | - | CASSLGVRSYNEQFF | TGTGCCAGCAGCTTAGGCGTCCGCTCCTACAATGAGCAGTTCTTC
TRBJ1-6 | TRBD1 | TRBV9 | - | CASSPRSLTGSLHF | TGTGCCAGCAGCCCGAGGAGTTTGACAGGGTCCCTCCACTTT
TRBJ1-3 | TRBD1 | TRBV6-5 | - | CASRDRGNTIYF | TGTGCCAGCCGGGACAGAGGAAACACCATATATTTT
TRBJ1-1 | - | TRBV9 | - | CASSVAQGNTEAFF | TGTGCCAGCAGCGTGGCACAGGGAAACACTGAAGCTTTCTTT
TRBJ1-1 | - | TRBV28 | - | CASSPSWGQLNTEAFF | TGTGCCAGCAGTCCGTCTTGGGGGCAGTTGAACACTGAAGCTTTCTTT
TRBJ2-5 | - | TRBV7-9 | - | CASSLRGKGSVETQYF | TGTGCCAGCAGCTTAAGGGGAAAGGGTAGTGTGGAGACCCAGTACTTC
TRBJ2-5 | TRBD1 | TRBV11-2 | - | CASSPGQGDLETQYF | TGTGCCAGCAGCCCGGGACAGGGGGATTTGGAGACCCAGTACTTC
TRBJ1-1 | - | TRBV5-1 | - | CASSLDRFGAEAFF | TGCGCCAGCAGCTTGGACCGGTTCGGGGCTGAAGCTTTCTTT
TRBJ1-3 | - | TRBV3-1/TRBV3-2 | - | CASSQWGGEYGNTIYF | TGTGCCAGCAGCCAATGGGGGGGGGAATATGGAAACACCATATATTTT
TRBJ1-1 | - | TRBV6-5 | once | CASSYGRYTEAFF | TGTGCCAGCAGTTACGGCAGATACACTGAAGCTTTCTTT
TRBJ2-1 | TRBD2 | TRBV5-1 | - | CASSLGLAPLVEQFF | TGCGCCAGCAGCTTGGGACTAGCGCCCCTGGTTGAGCAGTTCTTC
TRBJ2-1 | - | TRBV29-1 | - | CSVEGGVSSYNEQFF | TGCAGCGTTGAAGGCGGGGTGAGCTCCTACAATGAGCAGTTCTTC
TRBJ1-1 | - | TRBV2 | - | CASSGRVTAFF | TGTGCCAGCAGTGGGCGGGTTACGGCTTTCTTT